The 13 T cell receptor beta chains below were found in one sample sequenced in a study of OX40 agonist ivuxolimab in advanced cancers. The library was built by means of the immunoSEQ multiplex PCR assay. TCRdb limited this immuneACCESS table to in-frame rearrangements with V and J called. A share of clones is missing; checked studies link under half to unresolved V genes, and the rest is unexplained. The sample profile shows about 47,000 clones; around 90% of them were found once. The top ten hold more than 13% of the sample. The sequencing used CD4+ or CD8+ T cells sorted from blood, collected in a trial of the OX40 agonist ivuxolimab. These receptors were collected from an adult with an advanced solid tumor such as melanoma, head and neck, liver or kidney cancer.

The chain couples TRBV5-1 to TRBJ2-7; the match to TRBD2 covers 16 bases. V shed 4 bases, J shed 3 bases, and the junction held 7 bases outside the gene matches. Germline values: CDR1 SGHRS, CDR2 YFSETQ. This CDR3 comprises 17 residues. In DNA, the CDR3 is TGCGCCAGCAGCGATGGGACTAGCGGGAGGGTGTTCTACGAGCAGTACTTC. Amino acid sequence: CASSDGTSGRVFYEQYF.

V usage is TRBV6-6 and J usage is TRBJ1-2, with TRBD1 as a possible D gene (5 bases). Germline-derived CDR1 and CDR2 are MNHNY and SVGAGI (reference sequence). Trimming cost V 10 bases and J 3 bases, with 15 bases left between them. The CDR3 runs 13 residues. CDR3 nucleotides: TGTGCCATCCGACCATGGGACGACTATGGCTACACCTTC. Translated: CAIRPWDDYGYTF.

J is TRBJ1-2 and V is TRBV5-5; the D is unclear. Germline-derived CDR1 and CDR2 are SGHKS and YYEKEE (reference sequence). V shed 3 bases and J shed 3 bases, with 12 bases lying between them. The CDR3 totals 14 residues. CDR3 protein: CASSSEWDYYGYTF. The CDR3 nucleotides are TGTGCCAGCAGCTCCGAATGGGATTACTATGGCTACACCTTC.

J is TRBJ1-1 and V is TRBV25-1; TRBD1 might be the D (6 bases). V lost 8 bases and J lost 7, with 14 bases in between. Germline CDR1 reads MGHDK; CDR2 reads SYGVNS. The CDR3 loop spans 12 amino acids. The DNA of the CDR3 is TGTGCCAGCCGTGGTCAGGGGCTTGAAGCTTTCTTT. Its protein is CASRGQGLEAFF.

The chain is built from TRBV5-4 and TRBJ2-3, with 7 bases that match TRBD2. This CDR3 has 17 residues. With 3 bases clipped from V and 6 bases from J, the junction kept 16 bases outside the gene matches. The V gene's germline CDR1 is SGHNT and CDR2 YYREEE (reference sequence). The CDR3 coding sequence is TGTGCCAGCAGCTCCCGTCGTTCACGGGAGGCCTACGATACGCAGTATTTT. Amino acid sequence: CASSSRRSREAYDTQYF.

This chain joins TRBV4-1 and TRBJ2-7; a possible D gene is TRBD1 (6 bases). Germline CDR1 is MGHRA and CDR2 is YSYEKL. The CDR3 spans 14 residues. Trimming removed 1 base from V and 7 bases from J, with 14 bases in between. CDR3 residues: CASSQGGRVREQYF. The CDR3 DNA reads TGCGCCAGCAGCCAAGGGGGGCGGGTTCGGGAGCAGTACTTC.

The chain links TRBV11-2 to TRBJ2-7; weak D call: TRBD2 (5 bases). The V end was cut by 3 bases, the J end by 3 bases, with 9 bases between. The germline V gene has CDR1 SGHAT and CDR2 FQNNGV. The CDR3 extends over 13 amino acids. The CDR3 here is CASSFDYFYEQYF. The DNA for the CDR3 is TGTGCCAGCAGCTTCGACTACTTCTACGAGCAGTACTTC.

In DNA, the CDR3 is TGCGCCAGCAGCTTGGTTCAGCAGTCCTACAATGAGCAGTTCTTC. It specifies CASSLVQQSYNEQFF. The chain couples TRBV5-1 to TRBJ2-1; D remains ambiguous. CDR3 length equals 15 residues. The V gene's germline CDR1 is SGHRS and CDR2 YFSETQ. V was cut by 0 bases and J by 1 base, with 8 bases left in between.

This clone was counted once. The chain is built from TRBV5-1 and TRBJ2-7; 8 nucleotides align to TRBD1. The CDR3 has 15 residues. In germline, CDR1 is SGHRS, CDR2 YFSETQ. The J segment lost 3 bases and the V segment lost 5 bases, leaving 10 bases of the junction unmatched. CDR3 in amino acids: CASSHAGTGIYEQYF. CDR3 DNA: TGCGCCAGCAGTCATGCCGGGACAGGCATCTACGAGCAGTACTTC.

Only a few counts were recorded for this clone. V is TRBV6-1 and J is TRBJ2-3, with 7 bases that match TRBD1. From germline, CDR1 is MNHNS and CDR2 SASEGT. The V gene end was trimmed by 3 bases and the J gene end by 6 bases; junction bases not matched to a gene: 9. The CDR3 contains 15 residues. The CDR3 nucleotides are TGTGCCAGCAGTGATGTGGCAGGGGGAAGGGATACGCAGTATTTT. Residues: CASSDVAGGRDTQYF.

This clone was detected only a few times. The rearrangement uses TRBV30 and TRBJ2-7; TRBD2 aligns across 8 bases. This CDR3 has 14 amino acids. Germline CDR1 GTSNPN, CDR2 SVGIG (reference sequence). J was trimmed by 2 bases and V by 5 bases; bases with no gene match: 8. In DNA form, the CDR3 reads TGTGCCTGGGGTGCGACTAGCGCTACCTACGAGCAGTACTTC. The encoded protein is CAWGATSATYEQYF.

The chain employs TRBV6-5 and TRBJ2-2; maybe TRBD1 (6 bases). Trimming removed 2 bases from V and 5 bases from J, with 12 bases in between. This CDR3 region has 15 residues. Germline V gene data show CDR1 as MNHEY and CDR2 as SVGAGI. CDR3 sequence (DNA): TGTGCCAGCAGTTACAAGGGGGAAGGGACCGGGGAGCTGTTTTTT. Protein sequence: CASSYKGEGTGELFF.

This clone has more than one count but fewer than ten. CDR3 coding DNA: TGTGCCAGCAGCTCCGGCAGCGGAATCTCCTACGAGCAGTACTTC. It encodes CASSSGSGISYEQYF. The V call is TRBV5-4, the J call TRBJ2-7; possible D gene TRBD2, 5 bases. Trimming took 3 bases from V and 0 from J, leaving 13 bases between them. CDR1 SGHNT and CDR2 YYREEE come from the germline V gene (reference sequence). The CDR3 length is 15 residues.